Below, 8 T cell receptor beta chains from the same sample are listed, as sequenced in a study of blood T cell repertoires in COVID-19. Sequencing used immunoSEQ multiplex PCR; TCRdb keeps in-frame clones, though not all of them. Among 150,000 to 170,000 clones listed, under 85% were seen once. Sequencing was done on a sample of peripheral blood. The receptor set was obtained from an elderly woman with acute or convalescent COVID-19.

The genes are TRBV7-9 and TRBJ2-5; the D gene is possibly TRBD2 (6 bases). Trimming left V 5 bases short and J 4 bases short, with 17 bases between. CDR3 size: 15 residues. Per germline, CDR1 SEHNR and CDR2 FQNEAQ (reference sequence). The CDR3 loop is CASSGYTGTGETQYF. DNA for the CDR3: TGTGCCAGCAGCGGATATACCGGGACTGGAGAGACCCAGTACTTC.

The chain uses TRBV11-3 and TRBJ2-1, with TRBD2 matching 9 bases. This CDR3 contains 17 residues. Germline V gene lookup returns CDR1 SGHNT and CDR2 YENEEA. V gave up 4 bases and J gave up 5 bases; unmatched junction bases: 12. For the CDR3, the DNA is TGTGCCAGCAGCTCTTATAGCGGGGGCCTACCTAACAATGAGCAGTTCTTC. It translates to CASSSYSGGLPNNEQFF.

The V call is TRBV3-1 (or the pseudogene TRBV3-2), the J call TRBJ1-2; maybe TRBD1 (6 bases). The V gene lost 1 base and the J gene lost 2 bases, with 8 bases spanning the gap. Germline V CDR1 and CDR2: LGHDT, YNNKEL (reference sequence). This CDR3 contains 14 residues. The CDR3 is CASSQAGGNYGYTF. As DNA, the CDR3 is TGTGCCAGCAGCCAAGCTGGGGGCAACTATGGCTACACCTTC.

This clone has more than one count but fewer than ten. V and J are TRBV19 and TRBJ1-5; D gene uncertain. Per the germline V gene, CDR1 is LNHDA and CDR2 is SQIVND (reference sequence). Deletions cut 5 bases from V and 4 bases from J, with 6 bases between. This CDR3 spans 12 amino acids. The CDR3 region is CASSPNNQPQHF. The DNA of the CDR3 is TGTGCCAGTAGTCCTAATAATCAGCCCCAGCATTTT. The full variable domain, in which reference TRBV19 and TRBJ1-5 provide the parts outside the CDR3, is DGGITQSPKYLFRKEGQNVTLSCEQNLNHDAMYWYRQDPGQGLRLIYYSQIVNDFQKGDIAEGYSVSREKKESFPLTVTSAQKNPTAFYLCASSPNNQPQHFGDGTRLSIL.

This clone has only a few counts. The chain uses TRBV6-5 and TRBJ2-7; 8 bases match TRBD1. Germline V gene data show CDR1 as MNHEY and CDR2 as SVGAGI. The CDR3 loop spans 14 amino acids. The J segment lost 5 bases and the V segment lost 6 bases, leaving 9 bases of the junction unmatched. In nucleotides, the CDR3 is TGTGCCAGCAGCCTGACAGGGGTTGAGGACGAGCAGTACTTC. Amino acid sequence: CASSLTGVEDEQYF.

The V gene is TRBV18, the J gene TRBJ2-6, with D unresolved. Germline CDR1 is KGHSH and CDR2 is LQKENI. This CDR3 has 16 amino acids. V was cut by 3 bases and J by 0 bases, with 9 bases left in between. CDR3 DNA sequence: TGTGCCAGCTCACCGGGTAGCTCCTCTGGGGCCAACGTCCTGACTTTC. This sequence encodes CASSPGSSSGANVLTF.

The rearrangement uses TRBV11-2 and TRBJ1-2; perhaps TRBD1 as D (6 bases). This CDR3 contains 12 residues. Per the germline V gene, CDR1 is SGHAT and CDR2 is FQNNGV. V was pared by 5 bases and J by 7 bases, with 11 bases between. CDR3 bases: TGTGCCAGCAGCATGACAGGTTCTGGCTACACCTTC. It translates to CASSMTGSGYTF.

The V call is TRBV6-5, the J call TRBJ1-2, with 10 bases that match TRBD1. CDR1 and CDR2 from the germline V gene are MNHEY and SVGAGI. The CDR3 spans 13 residues. V was pared by 7 bases and J by 8 bases, with 7 bases of the junction left unmatched. Here the CDR3 reads CASTSGTGDGYTF. In DNA, the CDR3 is TGTGCCAGCACCTCCGGGACAGGGGACGGCTACACCTTC.